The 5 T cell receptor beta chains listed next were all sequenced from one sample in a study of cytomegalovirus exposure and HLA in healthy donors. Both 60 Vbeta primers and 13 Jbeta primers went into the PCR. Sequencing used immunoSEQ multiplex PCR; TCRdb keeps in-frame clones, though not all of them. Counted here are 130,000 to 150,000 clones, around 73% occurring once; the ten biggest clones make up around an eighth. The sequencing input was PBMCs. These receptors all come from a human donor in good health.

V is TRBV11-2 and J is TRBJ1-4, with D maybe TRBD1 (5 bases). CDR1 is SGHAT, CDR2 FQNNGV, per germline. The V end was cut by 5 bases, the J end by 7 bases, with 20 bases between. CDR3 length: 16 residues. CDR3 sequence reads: CASSPLPQGQGEKLFF. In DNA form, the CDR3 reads TGTGCCAGCAGCCCCCTCCCTCAGGGTCAGGGTGAAAAACTGTTTTTT.

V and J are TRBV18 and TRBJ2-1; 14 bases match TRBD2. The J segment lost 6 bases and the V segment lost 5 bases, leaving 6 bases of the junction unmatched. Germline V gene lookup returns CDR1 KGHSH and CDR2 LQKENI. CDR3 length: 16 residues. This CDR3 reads CASSEGLAGVGNEQFF. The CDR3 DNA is TGTGCCAGCTCAGAGGGACTAGCGGGAGTGGGCAATGAGCAGTTCTTC.

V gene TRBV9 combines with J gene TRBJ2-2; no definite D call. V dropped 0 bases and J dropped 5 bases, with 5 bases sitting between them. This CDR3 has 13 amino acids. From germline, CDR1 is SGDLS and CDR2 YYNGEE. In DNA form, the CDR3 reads TGTGCCAGCAGCGTAGTAGTTACCGGGGAGCTGTTTTTT. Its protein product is CASSVVVTGELFF. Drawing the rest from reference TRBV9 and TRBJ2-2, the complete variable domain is DSGVTQTPKHLITATGQRVTLRCSPRSGDLSVYWYQQSLDQGLQFLIQYYNGEERAKGNILERFSAQQFPDLHSELNLSSLELGDSALYFCASSVVVTGELFFGEGSRLTVL.

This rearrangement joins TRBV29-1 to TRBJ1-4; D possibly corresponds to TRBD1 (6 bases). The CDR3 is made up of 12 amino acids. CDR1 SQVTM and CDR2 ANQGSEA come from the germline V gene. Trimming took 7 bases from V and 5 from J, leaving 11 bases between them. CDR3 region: CSGWTENEKLFF. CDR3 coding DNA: TGCAGCGGCTGGACAGAAAATGAAAAACTGTTTTTT.

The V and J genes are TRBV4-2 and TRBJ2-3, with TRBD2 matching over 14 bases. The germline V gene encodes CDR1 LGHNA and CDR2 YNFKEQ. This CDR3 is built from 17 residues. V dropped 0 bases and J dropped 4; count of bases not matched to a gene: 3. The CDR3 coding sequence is TGTGCCAGCAGCCAAGATCGACTAGCGGGGGGGCCAGATACGCAGTATTTT. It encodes CASSQDRLAGGPDTQYF.